These T cell receptor beta chains were read from a single sample in a study of blood T cell repertoires in COVID-19. The method was immunoSEQ multiplex PCR; TCRdb's version includes in-frame clones alone and lacks a portion of them. Of just over 150,000 clones in the sample, 80% to 95% were seen once. Sequencing was carried out using peripheral blood. The receptors stem from a woman aged 45-65 years with acute or convalescent COVID-19. CDR3s leave out the opening cysteine and the closing phenylalanine or tryptophan. D genes are given only for firm matches. Part of the rows lack a size; the others show once, few, many or a class for expanded clones.

v_gene	abundance	d_gene	CDR3aa
TRBV19	NA	NA	ASSRTRDQPQH
TRBV13	NA	TRBD1	ASSDRVGTEAF
TRBV11-2	NA	NA	ASSLAEERGYT
TRBV7-9	few	TRBD1	ASSSSGGAYEQY
TRBV5-4	NA	NA	ASSLTGSGNTIY
TRBV24-1	NA	NA	ATSDLREEGYT
TRBV12-3/TRBV12-4	NA	NA	ASSIRRNTEAF
TRBV7-6	NA	NA	ASSSTANSPLH
TRBV10-2	NA	TRBD2	ASSYGLAGGETQY
TRBV29-1	NA	TRBD1	SVTGTGTYGYT
TRBV12-3/TRBV12-4	NA	NA	ASSSDGLGGT
TRBV30	once	NA	AWSILGRGNTEAF
TRBV14	NA	TRBD2	ASSRLAGGRQETQY
TRBV28	NA	NA	ASSLWSGIGNQPQH
TRBV24-1	NA	TRBD2	ATSDSTSGYKEQF
TRBV15	NA	TRBD1	ATSTGTGRDQPQH
TRBV2	NA	TRBD1	ASSEGRQGEYEQY
TRBV28	NA	TRBD2	ASSPSGIVPYEQY
TRBV30	NA	NA	AWSVIQGLNTEAF
TRBV30	NA	NA	AWSRGRGNWNTEAF
TRBV7-8	NA	NA	ASSLAPSETQY
TRBV18	NA	NA	ASSRSASGVMYNEQF
TRBV19	NA	NA	ASSSLRGITGELF
TRBV27	NA	NA	ASSLVSNRFNEQF
TRBV5-1	NA	NA	ASSFLPQSSDYQETQY
TRBV4-1	once	NA	ASSQVSFFRGTEAF
TRBV6-5	NA	NA	ASSYYTDSEAF
TRBV10-3	NA	TRBD1	AAGGQGTGELF
TRBV5-6	NA	TRBD1	ASTKGGGSYGYT
TRBV7-6	NA	TRBD1	ASSTDRRSGNTIY
TRBV19	once	NA	ASSGWGRDGNTIY
TRBV2	NA	TRBD1	ATTLTGEETQY
TRBV6-5	NA	NA	ASSLSRSPNTEAF
TRBV19	NA	TRBD1	ASSRTGGHEKLF
TRBV18	NA	NA	ASSREDTQY
TRBV18	NA	NA	ASSPRGSGANVLT
TRBV19	NA	NA	ASSMGRAHTGELF
TRBV10-3	NA	NA	AIRLRFTGELF
TRBV10-2	once	NA	ASSDIRGSSYNSPLH
TRBV11-2	few	TRBD1	ASGEQGGTEAF
TRBV6-5	NA	NA	ASTPGNTEAF
TRBV18	NA	TRBD1	ASSQGAVGYT
TRBV6-5	NA	NA	ASKITGPYGYT
TRBV25-1	NA	NA	ASSELQGSYGYT
TRBV7-2	NA	NA	ASSPLGDTQY
TRBV5-1	NA	TRBD2	ASSQTSGGINEQF
TRBV11-3	NA	NA	ASSLDQGTVNEQF
TRBV28	NA	NA	ASRRGNEETQY
TRBV5-4	NA	TRBD1	ASSLEGGARYEQY
TRBV3-1/TRBV3-2	NA	NA	ASSLRLTGDTQY